Listed below are T cell receptor beta chains from one sample, sequenced in a study of response to subunit inactivated influenza vaccine. TCRdb reprocessed the RT-PCR reads via MiXCR and lists one record per CDR3 protein. Of approximately 700,000 distinct CDR3 sequences listed, 14% are singletons. The sequences come from PBMCs from blood, collected roughly 2 weeks before vaccination. Receptors originate from a man in his fifties or sixties who received an inactivated influenza vaccine. The CDR3 runs from the conserved cysteine through the conserved F or W. D genes are given only for firm matches. Some rows have no size entry. The others give once, few or many, or a class for an expanded clone.

clone size	V gene	D gene	J gene	CDR3 DNA	CDR3 protein
few	TRBV29-1	TRBD1	TRBJ1-1	TGCAGCGCCCGAGTCCGGACAGGTGGGACTGAAGCTTTCTTT	CSARVRTGGTEAFF
few	TRBV18	TRBD1	TRBJ1-1	TGTGCCAGCTCACCTACGACAGGGGAGATAACTGAAGCTTTCTTT	CASSPTTGEITEAFF
few	TRBV5-1	TRBD1	TRBJ2-7	TGCGCCAGCAGCTTGAGCGGGACAGGGGACTACGAGCAGTACTTC	CASSLSGTGDYEQYF
.	TRBV3-1	.	TRBJ2-5	TGTGCCAGCCGGGGGGCGCAGACCCAGTACTTC	CASRGAQTQYF
few	TRBV6-2/TRBV6-3	.	TRBJ2-1	TGTGCCAGCAGTTACAGGGGCAGAATTGACAATGAGCAGTTCTTC	CASSYRGRIDNEQFF
many	TRBV7-2	.	TRBJ2-2	TGTGCCAGCAGCTTAAGGGTCACCGGGGAGCTGTTTTTT	CASSLRVTGELFF
few	TRBV12-3/TRBV12-4	.	TRBJ2-5	TGTGCCAGCAGTGCCGGCGGAGGTGAGACCCAGTACTTC	CASSAGGGETQYF
many	TRBV28	.	TRBJ1-2	TGTGCCAGCAGTTTAGGGACCTTTAACTATGGCTACACCTTC	CASSLGTFNYGYTF
.	TRBV6-1	TRBD1	TRBJ1-2	TGTGCCAGCACACCCAGAAGGGACAGTCCTAACTATGGCTACACCTTC	CASTPRRDSPNYGYTF
many	TRBV3-1	TRBD2	TRBJ2-3	TGTGCCAGCAGCCTGCAGAGCGGGGGCCTAACAGATACGCAGTATTTT	CASSLQSGGLTDTQYF
many	TRBV12-3/TRBV12-4	TRBD1	TRBJ2-1	TGTGCCAGCCGCTACGCAGGGGGCATCAATGAGCAGTTCTTC	CASRYAGGINEQFF
many	TRBV29-1	.	TRBJ2-7	TGCAGCGTTGGGCAGGGTAGCTACGAGCAGTACTTC	CSVGQGSYEQYF
.	TRBV10-3	TRBD2	TRBJ2-5	TGTGCCATCAACCCCGGGACTAGCGGGGCCCAGCTCCCCCAGTACTTC	CAINPGTSGAQLPQYF
.	TRBV19	.	TRBJ2-1	TGTGCCAGTAAGGGGGCAGGTTGGGCGGGAGAGCAGTTCTTC	CASKGAGWAGEQFF